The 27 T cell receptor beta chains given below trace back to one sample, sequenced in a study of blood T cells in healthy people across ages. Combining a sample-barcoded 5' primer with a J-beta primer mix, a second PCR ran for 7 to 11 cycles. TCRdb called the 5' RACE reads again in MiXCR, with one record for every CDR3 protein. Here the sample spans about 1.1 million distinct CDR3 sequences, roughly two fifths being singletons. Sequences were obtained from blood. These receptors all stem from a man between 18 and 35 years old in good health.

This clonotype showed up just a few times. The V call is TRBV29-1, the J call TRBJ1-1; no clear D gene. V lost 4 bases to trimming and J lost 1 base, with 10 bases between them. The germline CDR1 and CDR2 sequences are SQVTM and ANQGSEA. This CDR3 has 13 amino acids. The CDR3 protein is CSVVRTGNTEAFF. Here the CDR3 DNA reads TGCAGCGTTGTAAGGACGGGGAACACTGAAGCTTTCTTT.

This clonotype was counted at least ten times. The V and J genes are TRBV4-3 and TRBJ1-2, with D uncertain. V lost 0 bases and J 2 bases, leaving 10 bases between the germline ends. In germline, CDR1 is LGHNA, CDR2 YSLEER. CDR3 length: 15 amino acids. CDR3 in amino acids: CASSQDPRQNYGYTF. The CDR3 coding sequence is TGCGCCAGCAGCCAAGATCCTAGGCAGAACTATGGCTACACCTTC.

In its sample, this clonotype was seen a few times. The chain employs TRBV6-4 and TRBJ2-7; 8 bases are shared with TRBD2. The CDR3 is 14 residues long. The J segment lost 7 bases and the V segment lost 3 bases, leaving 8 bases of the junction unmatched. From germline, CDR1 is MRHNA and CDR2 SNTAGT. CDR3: CASSESGGVDEQYF. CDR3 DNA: TGTGCCAGCAGTGAAAGCGGGGGTGTGGATGAGCAGTACTTC.

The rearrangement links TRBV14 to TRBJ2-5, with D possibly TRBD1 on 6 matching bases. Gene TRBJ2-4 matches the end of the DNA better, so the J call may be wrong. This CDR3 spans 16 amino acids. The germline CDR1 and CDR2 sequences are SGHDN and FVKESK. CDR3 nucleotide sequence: TGTGCCAGCAGCCAAGGATATACAGGGTCCAAAAACATTCAGTACTTC. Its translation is CASSQGYTGSKNIQYF.

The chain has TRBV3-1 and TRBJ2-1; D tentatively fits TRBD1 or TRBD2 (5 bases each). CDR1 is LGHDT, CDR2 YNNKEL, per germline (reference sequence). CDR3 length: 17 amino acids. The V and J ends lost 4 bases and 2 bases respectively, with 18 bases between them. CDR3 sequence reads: CASSPIFGTDTYNEQFF. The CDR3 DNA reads TGTGCCAGCAGCCCTATTTTCGGGACGGATACCTACAATGAGCAGTTCTTC.

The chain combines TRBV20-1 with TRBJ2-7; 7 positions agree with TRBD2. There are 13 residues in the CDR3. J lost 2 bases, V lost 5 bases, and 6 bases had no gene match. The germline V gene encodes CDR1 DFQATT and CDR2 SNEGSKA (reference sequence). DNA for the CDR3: TGCAGTGCTGGACTGGGGGGGGCCTACGAGCAGTACTTC. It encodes CSAGLGGAYEQYF.

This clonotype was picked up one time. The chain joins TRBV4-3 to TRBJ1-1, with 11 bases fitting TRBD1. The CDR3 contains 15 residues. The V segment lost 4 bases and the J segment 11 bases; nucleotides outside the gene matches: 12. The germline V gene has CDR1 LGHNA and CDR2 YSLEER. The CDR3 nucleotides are TGCGCCAGCAGCCTACGGGACAGGGGGAGCGAACCGGCTTTCTTT. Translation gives CASSLRDRGSEPAFF.

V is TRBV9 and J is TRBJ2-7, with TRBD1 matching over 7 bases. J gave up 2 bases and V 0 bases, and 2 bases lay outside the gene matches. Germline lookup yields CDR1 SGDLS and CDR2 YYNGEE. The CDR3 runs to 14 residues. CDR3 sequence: CASSVGGGPYEQYF. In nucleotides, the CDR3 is TGTGCCAGCAGCGTAGGAGGGGGCCCCTACGAGCAGTACTTC.

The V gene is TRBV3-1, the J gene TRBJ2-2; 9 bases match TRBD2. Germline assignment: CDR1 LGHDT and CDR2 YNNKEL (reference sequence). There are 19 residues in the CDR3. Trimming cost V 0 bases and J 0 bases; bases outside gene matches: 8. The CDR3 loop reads CASSQEGPSGTANTGELFF. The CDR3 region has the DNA TGTGCCAGCAGCCAAGAGGGCCCTAGCGGGACCGCGAACACCGGGGAGCTGTTTTTT.

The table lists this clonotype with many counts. CDR3 DNA: TGCAGCGTTGAAGAGGGCGAATCCTACGAGCAGTACTTC. Translated: CSVEEGESYEQYF. The chain joins TRBV29-1 to TRBJ2-7, with unresolved D. Between the trimmed V and J ends, which lost 0 bases and 1 base, there was a span of 7 bases. This CDR3 contains 13 residues. Germline lookup yields CDR1 SQVTM and CDR2 ANQGSEA.

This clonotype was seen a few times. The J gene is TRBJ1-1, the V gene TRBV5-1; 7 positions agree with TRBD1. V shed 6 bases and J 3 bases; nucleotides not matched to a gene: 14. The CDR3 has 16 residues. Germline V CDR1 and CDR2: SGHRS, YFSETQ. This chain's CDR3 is CASTPSLDRVDTEAFF. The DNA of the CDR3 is TGCGCCAGCACCCCGAGCTTAGACAGGGTGGACACTGAAGCTTTCTTT.

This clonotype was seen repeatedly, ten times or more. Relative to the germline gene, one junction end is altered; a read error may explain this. CDR3 sequence: CASSLDRGTGELFF. The CDR3, as DNA: TGTGCCAGCAGTTTAGACAGGGGAACCGGGGAGCTGTTTTTT. V and J are TRBV5-1 and TRBJ2-2, with 8 bases identical to TRBD1. From germline, CDR1 is SGHRS and CDR2 YFSETQ. The CDR3 extends over 14 amino acids.

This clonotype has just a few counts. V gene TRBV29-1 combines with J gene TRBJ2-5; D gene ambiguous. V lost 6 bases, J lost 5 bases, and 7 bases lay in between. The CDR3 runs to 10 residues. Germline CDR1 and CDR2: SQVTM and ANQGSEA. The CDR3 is CSVIWETQYF. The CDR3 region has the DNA TGCAGCGTGATCTGGGAGACCCAGTACTTC.

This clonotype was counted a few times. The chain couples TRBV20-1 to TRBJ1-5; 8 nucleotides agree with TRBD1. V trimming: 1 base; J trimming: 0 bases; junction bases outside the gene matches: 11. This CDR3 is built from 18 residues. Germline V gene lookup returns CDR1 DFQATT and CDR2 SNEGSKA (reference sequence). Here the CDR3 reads CSARVVDRALYSNQPQHF. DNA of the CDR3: TGCAGTGCTAGAGTCGTGGACAGGGCCCTTTATAGCAATCAGCCCCAGCATTTT.

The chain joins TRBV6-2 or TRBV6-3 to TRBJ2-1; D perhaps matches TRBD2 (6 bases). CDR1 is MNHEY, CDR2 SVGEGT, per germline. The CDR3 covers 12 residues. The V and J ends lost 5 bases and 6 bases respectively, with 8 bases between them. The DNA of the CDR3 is TGTGCCAGCAGTCACGGGGGCAATGAGCAGTTCTTC. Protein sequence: CASSHGGNEQFF.

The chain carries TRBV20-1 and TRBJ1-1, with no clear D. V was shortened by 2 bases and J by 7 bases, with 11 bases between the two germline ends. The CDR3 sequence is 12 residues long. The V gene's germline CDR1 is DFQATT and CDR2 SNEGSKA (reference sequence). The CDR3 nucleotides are TGCAGTGCTAGATTCGGGTTTCGTGAAGCTTTCTTT. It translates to CSARFGFREAFF.

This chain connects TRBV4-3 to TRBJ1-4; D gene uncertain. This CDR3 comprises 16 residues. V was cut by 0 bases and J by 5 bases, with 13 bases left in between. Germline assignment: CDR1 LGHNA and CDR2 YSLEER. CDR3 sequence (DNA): TGCGCCAGCAGCCAAGAATCCCTTTTGGTAAATGAAAAACTGTTTTTT. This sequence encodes CASSQESLLVNEKLFF.

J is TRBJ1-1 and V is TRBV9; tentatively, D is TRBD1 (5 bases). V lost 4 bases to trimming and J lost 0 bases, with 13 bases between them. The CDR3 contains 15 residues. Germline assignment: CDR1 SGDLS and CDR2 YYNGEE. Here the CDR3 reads CASSSPGTLNTEAFF. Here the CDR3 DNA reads TGTGCCAGCAGCTCCCCAGGGACGCTGAACACTGAAGCTTTCTTT.

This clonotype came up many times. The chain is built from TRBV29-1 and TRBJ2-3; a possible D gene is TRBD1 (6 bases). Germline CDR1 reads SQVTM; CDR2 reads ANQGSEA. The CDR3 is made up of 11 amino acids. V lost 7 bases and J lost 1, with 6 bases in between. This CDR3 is CSGQGTDTQYF. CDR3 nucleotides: TGCAGCGGACAGGGCACAGATACGCAGTATTTT.

The CDR3 loop reads CAISEPGPWETQYF. In DNA form, the CDR3 reads TGTGCCATCAGTGAGCCGGGACCTTGGGAGACCCAGTACTTC. This rearrangement joins TRBV10-3 to TRBJ2-5; D assignment may be TRBD1 or TRBD2 (5 bases each). V dropped 2 bases and J dropped 5 bases, with 12 bases sitting between them. CDR1 is ENHRY, CDR2 SYGVKD, per germline. This CDR3 is 14 amino acids long.

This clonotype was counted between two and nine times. CDR3: CSARVGGYAEAFF. CDR3 DNA sequence: TGCAGTGCTAGAGTCGGAGGGTATGCTGAAGCTTTCTTT. V is TRBV20-1 and J is TRBJ1-1; D is uncertain. Looked up from germline, CDR1 is DFQATT and CDR2 is SNEGSKA (reference sequence). V was shortened by 1 base and J by 6 bases, with 12 bases between the two germline ends. The CDR3 loop spans 13 amino acids.

CDR3 amino acids: CASSLHDRAHEQYF. In DNA, the CDR3 is TGTGCCAGCAGCCTACACGACAGGGCCCACGAGCAGTACTTC. The rearrangement joins TRBV6-5 to TRBJ2-7; TRBD1 matches 7 bases. V gave up 6 bases and J gave up 5 bases; unmatched junction bases: 10. The CDR3 totals 14 residues. The germline V gene encodes CDR1 MNHEY and CDR2 SVGAGI.

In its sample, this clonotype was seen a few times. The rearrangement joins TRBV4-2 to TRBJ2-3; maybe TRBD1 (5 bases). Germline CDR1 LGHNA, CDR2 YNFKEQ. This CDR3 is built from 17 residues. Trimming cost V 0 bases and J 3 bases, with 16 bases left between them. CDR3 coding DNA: TGTGCCAGCAGCCAAGATAAAGGGGCTAGTGGGACAGATACGCAGTATTTT. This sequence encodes CASSQDKGASGTDTQYF.

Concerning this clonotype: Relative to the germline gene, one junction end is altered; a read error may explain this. CDR3 sequence (DNA): TGCACCAGCAGCTTGGCCGCAGGGGTAACTCAGGAGACCCAGTACTTC. It yields the protein CTSSLAAGVTQETQYF. This chain joins TRBV5-1 and TRBJ2-5; weak D call: TRBD1 (6 bases). Germline CDR1 SGHRS, CDR2 YFSETQ. CDR3 length: 16 amino acids.

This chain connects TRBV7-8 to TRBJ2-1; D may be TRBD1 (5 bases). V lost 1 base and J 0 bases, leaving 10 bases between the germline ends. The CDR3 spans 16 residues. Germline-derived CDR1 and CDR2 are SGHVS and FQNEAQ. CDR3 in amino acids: CASSLGQQPSYNEQFF. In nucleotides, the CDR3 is TGTGCCAGCAGCTTAGGACAGCAGCCCTCCTACAATGAGCAGTTCTTC.

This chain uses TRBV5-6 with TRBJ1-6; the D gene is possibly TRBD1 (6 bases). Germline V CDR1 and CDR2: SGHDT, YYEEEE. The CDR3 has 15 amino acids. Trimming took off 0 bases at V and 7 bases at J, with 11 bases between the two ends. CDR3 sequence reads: CASSLGQAVNSPLHF. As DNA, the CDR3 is TGTGCCAGCAGCTTGGGACAGGCGGTGAATTCACCCCTCCACTTT.

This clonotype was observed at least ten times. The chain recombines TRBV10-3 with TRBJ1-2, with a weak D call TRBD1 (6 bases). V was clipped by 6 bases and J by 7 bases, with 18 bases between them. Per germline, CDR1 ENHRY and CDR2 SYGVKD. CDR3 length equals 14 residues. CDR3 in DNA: TGTGCCATCAGGGCACAGGGCGCCGCAAGTGGCTACACCTTC. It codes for CAIRAQGAASGYTF.